Following are 12 T cell receptor beta chains from one sample sequenced in a study of shared clonotypes between healthy human individuals. Libraries were prepared by immunoSEQ multiplex PCR; TCRdb keeps only in-frame clonotypes and omits some of them. The sample comprises over 2 million clones, roughly 94% of which are singletons, and 0.13% rests with the top ten. Input material: naive CD4+ T cells sorted from blood. As to subset: CD45RA+ positively selected. These receptor sequences come from a young man in good health.

This chain uses TRBV7-2 with TRBJ2-3, with 13 bases that match TRBD2. CDR1 SGHTA and CDR2 FQGNSA come from the germline V gene. There are 17 residues in the CDR3. Trimming took 3 bases from V and 3 from J; bases not matched to a gene: 6. As DNA, the CDR3 is TGTGCCAGCAGCTTGAGGACTAGCGGGAGAGGTACAGATACGCAGTATTTT. This sequence encodes CASSLRTSGRGTDTQYF.

The rearrangement uses TRBV6-4 and TRBJ1-6; TRBD1 matches at 9 bases. Germline CDR1 MRHNA, CDR2 SNTAGT. With V trimmed by 3 bases and J by 9 bases, 6 bases remained unmatched. The CDR3 is made up of 15 amino acids. The CDR3 DNA follows: TGTGCCAGCAGTGAAGCGGGACAGGGAGTTTCACCCCTCCACTTT. As protein: CASSEAGQGVSPLHF.

This clone came up once. The V gene is TRBV5-1, the J gene TRBJ2-2; 7 nucleotides match TRBD1. From germline, CDR1 is SGHRS and CDR2 YFSETQ. The V and J ends lost 5 bases and 1 base, in that order; junction bases with no gene match: 5. This CDR3 contains 15 residues. The CDR3 nucleotides read TGCGCCAGCAGAAACGGACAGGTGAACACCGGGGAGCTGTTTTTT. Translated, it gives CASRNGQVNTGELFF.

In DNA form, the CDR3 reads TGTGCCAGCTCATCAGGGGATAATTCACCCCTCCACTTT. Protein product: CASSSGDNSPLHF. The chain is built from TRBV18 and TRBJ1-6; a weak D match, TRBD1 (6 bases). Germline loops: CDR1 KGHSH, CDR2 LQKENI. V lost 5 bases, J lost 5 bases, and 7 bases lay in between. The CDR3 totals 13 residues.

The rearrangement uses TRBV28 and TRBJ1-6; no definite D call. The CDR3 is made up of 16 amino acids. The germline V gene has CDR1 MDHEN and CDR2 SYDVKM. V was cut by 2 bases and J by 3 bases, with 11 bases left in between. CDR3 residues: CASSLSLGNYNSPLHF. DNA of the CDR3: TGTGCCAGCAGTTTAAGCCTTGGGAACTATAATTCACCCCTCCACTTT. Combining the CDR3 with reference TRBV28 and TRBJ1-6 gives the whole variable domain DVKVTQSSRYLVKRTGEKVFLECVQDMDHENMFWYRQDPGLGLRLIYFSYDVKMKEKGDIPEGYSVSREKKERFSLILESASTNQTSMYLCASSLSLGNYNSPLHFGNGTRLTVT.

V and J are TRBV7-2 and TRBJ1-5, with D hard to call. This CDR3 is built from 18 residues. CDR1 SGHTA and CDR2 FQGNSA come from the germline V gene. The V end was cut by 1 base, the J end by 1 base, with 17 bases between. CDR3 sequence: CASSLGVRPPLSNQPQHF. Here the CDR3 DNA reads TGTGCCAGCAGCTTAGGCGTGCGACCCCCATTGAGCAATCAGCCCCAGCATTTT. Using reference TRBV7-2 and TRBJ1-5 for the parts outside the CDR3, the full variable domain is GAGVSQSPSNKVTEKGKDVELRCDPISGHTALYWYRQSLGQGLEFLIYFQGNSAPDKSGLPSDRFSAERTGGSVSTLTIQRTQQEDSAVYLCASSLGVRPPLSNQPQHFGDGTRLSIL.

The chain recombines TRBV7-8 with TRBJ2-2; possibly TRBD1 for D (5 bases). The CDR3 totals 14 residues. The V and J ends lost 5 bases and 5 bases respectively, with 12 bases between them. The germline V gene encodes CDR1 SGHVS and CDR2 FQNEAQ. The CDR3 DNA reads as TGTGCCAGCAGCCAAGGACAACCAACCGGGGAGCTGTTTTTT. Translated: CASSQGQPTGELFF. Combining the CDR3 with reference TRBV7-8 and TRBJ2-2 gives the whole variable domain GAGVSQSPRYKVAKRGQDVALRCDPISGHVSLFWYQQALGQGPEFLTYFQNEAQLDKSGLPSDRFFAERPEGSVSTLKIQRTQQEDSAVYLCASSQGQPTGELFFGEGSRLTVL.

The chain carries TRBV25-1 and TRBJ1-6; no clear D gene. The CDR3 consists of 13 residues. V lost 1 base and J 7 bases, leaving 5 bases between the germline ends. In germline, CDR1 is MGHDK, CDR2 SYGVNS. This CDR3 reads CASSELENSPLHF. The CDR3 DNA follows: TGTGCCAGCAGTGAATTGGAGAATTCACCCCTCCACTTT.

The chain recombines TRBV9 with TRBJ2-5; a weak D match, TRBD1 (6 bases). The germline CDR1 and CDR2 sequences are SGDLS and YYNGEE. V was cut by 1 base and J by 9 bases, with 16 bases left in between. The CDR3 extends over 14 amino acids. CDR3 DNA sequence: TGTGCCAGCAGCGTAAGGGACACCCCCAGGGCCCAGTACTTC. Its protein is CASSVRDTPRAQYF.

The rearrangement uses TRBV29-1 and TRBJ2-3; 7 nucleotides match TRBD2. V shed 7 bases, J shed 9 bases, and the junction held 13 bases outside the gene matches. The CDR3 has 13 residues. CDR1 is SQVTM, CDR2 ANQGSEA, per germline. The DNA of the CDR3 is TGCAGCGGCGACCGGGACTATGATGGAACGCAGTATTTT. Amino acids: CSGDRDYDGTQYF.

The rearrangement links TRBV10-3 to TRBJ2-7; D may be TRBD1 or TRBD2 (6 bases each). From germline, CDR1 is ENHRY and CDR2 SYGVKD. Trimming stripped 7 bases from V and 0 bases from J, with 10 bases between. The CDR3 extends over 13 amino acids. The CDR3 region is CAIKGGSSYEQYF. CDR3 in DNA: TGTGCCATCAAGGGGGGCAGCTCCTACGAGCAGTACTTC.

The rearrangement uses TRBV30 and TRBJ1-2, with D maybe TRBD1 (6 bases). Germline values: CDR1 GTSNPN, CDR2 SVGIG (reference sequence). The CDR3 spans 15 residues. Between the trimmed V and J ends, which lost 5 bases and 3 bases, there was a span of 19 bases. CDR3 sequence: CAWARSGGVYYGYTF. CDR3 sequence (DNA): TGTGCCTGGGCACGAAGCGGGGGCGTCTACTATGGCTACACCTTC.